This TCR beta chain appears in the sequencing data of a study of OX40 agonist ivuxolimab in advanced cancers. Background on the study: Melanoma, hepatocellular carcinoma, head and neck or renal cell cancer occurred in dose-escalation patients.

The CDR3 spans 15 residues. Notes on this clone: The antigen is unknown.

Study results and limitations: The study did not work out the antigen specificity of the expanded peripheral T cells.

Only in-frame clones appear in the TCRdb table, and some are missing; sequencing was by immunoSEQ multiplex PCR. Of about 34,000 clones listed, around 85% are singletons. The chain has TRBV21-1 and TRBJ1-6; the table's D gene call, TRBD1, was not cross checked with the DNA. TRBV21-1 is listed as a pseudogene. This material consisted of CD4+ or CD8+ T cells sorted from blood, taken in a trial of the OX40 agonist ivuxolimab. The receptor comes from an adult with an advanced solid tumor such as melanoma, head and neck, liver or kidney cancer. CDR3: CASSKWANYNSPLHF. The CDR3 DNA follows: TGTGCCAGCAGCAAATGGGCCAACTATAATTCACCCCTCCACTTT.